This TCR beta chain is drawn from a study of early stage breast cancer tumors. The CDR3 spans 14 residues. Germline CDR1 MNHEY, CDR2 SVGAGI. The V segment lost 8 bases and the J segment 7 bases; nucleotides outside the gene matches: 9. Assay: immunoSEQ multiplex PCR; the TCRdb copy retains only in-frame clones and omits some. The top ten clones hold 3% to 4% of a sample with about 50,000 clones, about 83% of them seen once. This clonotype was obtained from a person in their thirties with breast cancer. V gene TRBV6-5 combines with J gene TRBJ2-1; TRBD2 matches at 9 bases. The sequencing sample was made of blood. The CDR3: CASEPGLASNEQFF. CDR3 in DNA: TGTGCCAGCGAACCGGGACTAGCCAGTAATGAGCAGTTCTTC.